A single T cell receptor beta chain is shown here with its context. TCRdb's table, derived via immunoSEQ multiplex PCR, lists solely in-frame clones and lacks some. The sample holds roughly 350,000 clones, about 85% seen once. These data come from a study of blood T cell repertoires in COVID-19. For the study at large: Material from acute and convalescent COVID-19 was sourced from the United States, Italy and Spain. Nucleic acid was either cDNA or gDNA, and it came from T cells, B-cell-depleted T cells, or PBMCs.

The CDR3 has 13 amino acids. Germline CDR1 reads LGHDT; CDR2 reads YNNKEL (reference sequence). V lost 0 bases, J lost 7 bases, and 7 bases lay in between. The chain has TRBV3-1 (or the pseudogene TRBV3-2) and TRBJ2-1; TRBD2 is a possible D gene (5 bases). The material sequenced was peripheral blood. The TCR comes from a woman between 18 and 30 years old with acute or convalescent COVID-19. CDR3 sequence reads: CASSQEGANEQFF. CDR3 nucleotide sequence: TGTGCCAGCAGCCAAGAGGGAGCAAATGAGCAGTTCTTC.